The rows below give T cell receptor beta chains drawn from one sample of a study of CD8 T cells in ankylosing spondylitis. TCRdb recomputed calls from the 5' RACE reads with MiXCR, one row per CDR3 protein. The sample yields 200,000 to 300,000 distinct CDR3 sequences, 8% to 9.5% seen once. Sequencing used blood, either unsorted or a sorted T cell fraction (not recorded which). The receptor source for this set is a male donor with ankylosing spondylitis or in good health (not recorded which). CDR3s include the opening cysteine and the closing phenylalanine or tryptophan. Fields, in order: J gene, V gene, D gene, clone size, CDR3 length, CDR3 DNA, CDR3 protein. The D gene is left open where the match is weak. Expanded clones get a size class; other rows say once, few or many, or leave the size out.

J: TRBJ2-1; V: TRBV7-6; D: NA; size: NA; length: 18; DNA: TGTGCCAGCAGCTTGGCCGGTAACAACCGTTATCCTTACAATGAGCAGTTCTTC; CDR3: CASSLAGNNRYPYNEQFF
J: TRBJ2-5; V: TRBV9; D: TRBD2; size: few; length: 15; DNA: TGTGCCAGCAGCGGCAGGGACGGGGGGGGAGAGACCCAGTACTTC; CDR3: CASSGRDGGGETQYF
J: TRBJ1-2; V: TRBV5-1; D: TRBD1; size: few; length: 14; DNA: TGCGCCAGCACCGGGGGACAGGGGTTCTATGGCTACACCTTC; CDR3: CASTGGQGFYGYTF
J: TRBJ2-1; V: TRBV5-1; D: NA; size: few; length: 16; DNA: TGCGCCAGCAGCTTGGTCGCGGGGTCGGGGAAGGATGAGCAGTTCTTC; CDR3: CASSLVAGSGKDEQFF
J: TRBJ2-5; V: TRBV10-3; D: TRBD2; size: many; length: 15; DNA: TGTGCCATCAGTGAAGAACCAGCGGGAGGAGAGACCCAGTACTTC; CDR3: CAISEEPAGGETQYF
J: TRBJ1-1; V: TRBV12-3/TRBV12-4; D: NA; size: NA; length: 14; DNA: TGTGCCAGCAGTTTAAGTCGATTGAACACTGAAGCTTTCTTT; CDR3: CASSLSRLNTEAFF
J: TRBJ2-1; V: TRBV24-1; D: NA; size: NA; length: 12; DNA: TGTGCCACCAGTGAACAGGGAGGTGAGCAGTTCTTC; CDR3: CATSEQGGEQFF
J: TRBJ2-7; V: TRBV28; D: TRBD2; size: NA; length: 15; DNA: TGTGCCAGCAGTCCTGTGCCGGGGGGAGGGAACGAGCAGTACTTC; CDR3: CASSPVPGGGNEQYF
J: TRBJ2-1; V: TRBV12-3/TRBV12-4; D: TRBD2; size: many; length: 15; DNA: TGTGCCAGCGGGGGACTAGCGGGGGAATCCAATGAGCAGTTCTTC; CDR3: CASGGLAGESNEQFF
J: TRBJ2-4; V: TRBV5-1; D: NA; size: many; length: 19; DNA: TGCGCCAGCAGCTTGGAGTCTATGGGAGCCCTGAGGGCCAAAAACATTCAGTACTTC; CDR3: CASSLESMGALRAKNIQYF
J: TRBJ2-3; V: TRBV6-5; D: TRBD2; size: many; length: 15; DNA: TGTGCCAGCACTTGGGGGGGGATGGTTACAGATACGCAGTATTTT; CDR3: CASTWGGMVTDTQYF
J: TRBJ1-2; V: TRBV15; D: NA; size: many; length: 12; DNA: TGTGCCACCAGCAGGGGGAATTGGGGTCTCGCGTTC; CDR3: CATSRGNWGLAF
J: TRBJ1-2; V: TRBV10-3; D: NA; size: many; length: 13; DNA: TGTGCCATCAGCCCCGGGGGCCAAACGGGCTACACCTTC; CDR3: CAISPGGQTGYTF
J: TRBJ2-7; V: TRBV5-1; D: TRBD1; size: many; length: 14; DNA: TGCGCCAGCAGCACCTGGGACAGGGCCAACGAGCAGTACTTC; CDR3: CASSTWDRANEQYF
J: TRBJ1-1; V: TRBV15; D: NA; size: many; length: 12; DNA: TGTGCCACCAGGGGTCTGAACACTGAAGCTTTCTTT; CDR3: CATRGLNTEAFF
J: TRBJ2-1; V: TRBV7-7; D: TRBD2; size: NA; length: 15; DNA: TGTGCTAGCAGCCCGGGACTAGCGGGGGCTGGTGAGCAGTTCTTC; CDR3: CASSPGLAGAGEQFF
J: TRBJ1-4; V: TRBV7-9; D: NA; size: many; length: 15; DNA: TGTGCCAGCAGCACCCCCGGGGCCGGGAGGGAAAAACTGTTTTTT; CDR3: CASSTPGAGREKLFF
J: TRBJ2-3; V: TRBV29-1; D: NA; size: many; length: 16; DNA: TGCAGCGTTGAATCCCCCCTATTCCTTCACACAGATACGCAGTATTTT; CDR3: CSVESPLFLHTDTQYF
J: TRBJ2-7; V: TRBV6-1; D: TRBD1; size: NA; length: 14; DNA: TGTGCCAGCAGTCCCCAGGGGGCCGCCTACGAGCAGTACTTC; CDR3: CASSPQGAAYEQYF
J: TRBJ2-5; V: TRBV19; D: TRBD2; size: NA; length: 14; DNA: TGTGCCAGTAGTATTTCGACTAGCCCCGAGACCCAGTACTTC; CDR3: CASSISTSPETQYF
J: TRBJ2-3; V: TRBV24-1; D: NA; size: many; length: 13; DNA: TGTGCCACCAGTGGCGGACTAACAGATACGCAGTATTTT; CDR3: CATSGGLTDTQYF
J: TRBJ2-2; V: TRBV4-2; D: TRBD2; size: NA; length: 19; DNA: TGTGCCAGCAGCCAAGATCTACCCCGACTAGCGGGAGAGACCGGGGAGCTGTTTTTT; CDR3: CASSQDLPRLAGETGELFF
J: TRBJ2-2; V: TRBV6-4; D: NA; size: many; length: 14; DNA: TGTGCCAGCAGTCCTTCCCCTGGCACCGGGGAGCTGTTTTTT; CDR3: CASSPSPGTGELFF
J: TRBJ1-1; V: TRBV12-3/TRBV12-4; D: TRBD1; size: NA; length: 14; DNA: TGTGCCAGCAGTTTAGGGACAGGGTTGTCTGAAGCTTTCTTT; CDR3: CASSLGTGLSEAFF
J: TRBJ2-7; V: TRBV24-1; D: NA; size: few; length: 14; DNA: TGTGCCACCAGACAGGGTTCAACGGCCTACGAGCAGTACTTC; CDR3: CATRQGSTAYEQYF
J: TRBJ2-5; V: TRBV4-3; D: NA; size: NA; length: 14; DNA: TGCGCCAGCAGCCAAGAAACATGGGAAGGGACCCAGTACTTC; CDR3: CASSQETWEGTQYF
J: TRBJ1-5; V: TRBV20-1; D: NA; size: many; length: 13; DNA: TGCAGTGCTCGTCATGGAGTGAATCAGCCCCAGCATTTT; CDR3: CSARHGVNQPQHF
J: TRBJ1-1; V: TRBV6-1; D: NA; size: many; length: 13; DNA: TGTGCCAGCAGGAGGAGGGACGGGACTGAAGCTTTCTTT; CDR3: CASRRRDGTEAFF
J: TRBJ1-6; V: TRBV6-5; D: NA; size: many; length: 15; DNA: TGTGCCAGCAGTTATAAGGGACGGCCTAATTCACCCCTCCACTTT; CDR3: CASSYKGRPNSPLHF
J: TRBJ1-1; V: TRBV5-7; D: NA; size: NA; length: 14; DNA: TGTGCCAGCAGCTTGGGACCAGAGAACACTGAAGCTTTCTTT; CDR3: CASSLGPENTEAFF
J: TRBJ2-1; V: TRBV30; D: NA; size: NA; length: 12; DNA: TGTGCCTGGAGTGTGGGTTATATTGAGCAGTTCTTC; CDR3: CAWSVGYIEQFF
J: TRBJ2-1; V: TRBV5-1; D: TRBD2; size: many; length: 19; DNA: TGCGCCAGCAGCGCTGTTCCCCCTACTAGCGGGGGGGCCTACAATGAGCAGTTCTTC; CDR3: CASSAVPPTSGGAYNEQFF
J: TRBJ1-2; V: TRBV3-1; D: NA; size: many; length: 15; DNA: TGTGCCAGCAGCCAAGCCCAGGGATCGACCTATGGCTACACCTTC; CDR3: CASSQAQGSTYGYTF
J: TRBJ2-7; V: TRBV7-2; D: NA; size: many; length: 15; DNA: TGTGCCAGCAGCTCCGCAGGGGATCCTGCCTACGAGCAGTACTTC; CDR3: CASSSAGDPAYEQYF
J: TRBJ1-3; V: TRBV28; D: NA; size: many; length: 14; DNA: TGTGCCAGCAGTCCCCAGATACCCGGAAACACCATATATTTT; CDR3: CASSPQIPGNTIYF
J: TRBJ2-7; V: TRBV20-1; D: NA; size: many; length: 12; DNA: TGCAGTGCTAGCCTCGACGGGTACGAGCAGTACTTC; CDR3: CSASLDGYEQYF
J: TRBJ1-5; V: TRBV24-1; D: NA; size: NA; length: 17; DNA: TGTGCCACCAGTGAACCCGGGACTCCCGGAGCTAATCAGCCCCAGCATTTT; CDR3: CATSEPGTPGANQPQHF
J: TRBJ2-6; V: TRBV19; D: NA; size: few; length: 16; DNA: TGTGCCAGTGCCTTGAGAGGCAGCTCTGGGGCCAACGTCCTGACTTTC; CDR3: CASALRGSSGANVLTF
J: TRBJ2-2; V: TRBV6-1; D: NA; size: many; length: 15; DNA: TGTGCCAGCGGGTTTTCAGGGGCCAACACCGGGGAGCTGTTTTTT; CDR3: CASGFSGANTGELFF
J: TRBJ2-6; V: TRBV4-3; D: NA; size: many; length: 16; DNA: TGCGCCAGCAGCCAAGATAGCAACTCTGGGGCCAACGTCCTGACTTTC; CDR3: CASSQDSNSGANVLTF
J: TRBJ2-6; V: TRBV6-1; D: NA; size: few; length: 14; DNA: TGTGCCAGCATAAGGGGCCCTGGGGCCAACGTCCTGACTTTC; CDR3: CASIRGPGANVLTF
J: TRBJ1-4; V: TRBV20-1; D: NA; size: few; length: 13; DNA: TGCAGTGCTAGTGACGGGGCAGTCGAAAAACTGTTTTTT; CDR3: CSASDGAVEKLFF